This T cell receptor beta chain was identified in a study of cytomegalovirus exposure and HLA in healthy donors. For the study at large: Falling in the Caucasian-associated ancestry cluster were about four fifths of 350 to 400 genotyped donors. Regarding the study as a whole: It has been reported that TCR beta sequences accurately predicted the HLA-A and HLA-B alleles of most subjects. In vitro experiments confirmed that three CMV-associated chains were specific for CMV antigens.

The CDR3 contains 15 residues. Germline trimming cut 6 bases from V and 1 base from J; bases unmatched to any gene: 9. CDR1 and CDR2 (germline): MDHEN, SYDVKM. Vbeta (60) and Jbeta (13) primers were used in the PCR. Measured with immunoSEQ multiplex PCR; TCRdb has only the in-frame clones, and not every one. The table shows 100,000 to 150,000 clones, with roughly 79% occurring only once. Concerning this clone itself: Its antigen is unknown.

Source material: PBMCs. The TCR originated in a woman in her forties or fifties in good health and CMV-seronegative. The chain carries TRBV28 and TRBJ2-7; 7 nucleotides align to TRBD2. CDR3: CASRGGGGLSYEQYF. The CDR3 DNA reads TGTGCCAGCAGGGGCGGTGGGGGACTATCCTACGAGCAGTACTTC.